This TCR beta chain was retrieved from a study of lymphopenia after photon versus proton radiotherapy. V dropped 3 bases and J dropped 7; count of bases not matched to a gene: 4. CDR1 and CDR2 (germline): SGDLS, YYNGEE. The CDR3 covers 13 residues. Turning to this clone: Antigen: not known.

Only in-frame clones appear in the TCRdb table, and some are missing; sequencing was by immunoSEQ multiplex PCR. The sample carries roughly 40,000 clones, over 80% recorded once. Study conclusions and caveats: Better survival with proton therapy was suggested as possible, not demonstrated. After the lymphocyte nadir, photon-treated repertoires showed oligoclonal expansion, especially of CD8+ Temra cells. In patients who died, overall survival fell as post-nadir TCR diversity dropped more.

The specimen was peripheral blood, collected from a patient treated with proton-based radiotherapy. The chain is built from TRBV9 and TRBJ1-5; 7 positions match TRBD1. This clonotype was obtained from a woman between 65 and 79 years old with pancreatic cancer. CDR3 DNA sequence: TGTGCCAGCAGCGCAACAGGGGTCCAGCCCCAGCATTTT. It is translated as CASSATGVQPQHF.